The source of this TCR beta chain is a study of blood T cells in healthy people across ages. From germline, CDR1 is SEHNR and CDR2 FQNEAQ (reference sequence). The CDR3 loop spans 16 amino acids. Then a second PCR, running about 6 to 12 cycles, was carried out with a sample-barcoded 5' primer and a J-beta primer mix. Via MiXCR, TCRdb re-called the 5' RACE reads, giving one row per CDR3 protein. The profile shows 790,000 or so distinct CDR3 sequences, more than 35% of them singletons. This chain links TRBV7-9 with TRBJ2-4; D perhaps matches TRBD1 (6 bases). The end of the DNA fits TRBJ2-7 better, so the J call may be wrong. The sample consisted of blood. This TCR derives from a man older than 75 in good health. The CDR3 sequence: CASSLGTDKLQYEQYF. CDR3 bases: TGTGCCAGCAGCTTAGGGACAGATAAACTCCAGTACGAGCAGTACTTC.